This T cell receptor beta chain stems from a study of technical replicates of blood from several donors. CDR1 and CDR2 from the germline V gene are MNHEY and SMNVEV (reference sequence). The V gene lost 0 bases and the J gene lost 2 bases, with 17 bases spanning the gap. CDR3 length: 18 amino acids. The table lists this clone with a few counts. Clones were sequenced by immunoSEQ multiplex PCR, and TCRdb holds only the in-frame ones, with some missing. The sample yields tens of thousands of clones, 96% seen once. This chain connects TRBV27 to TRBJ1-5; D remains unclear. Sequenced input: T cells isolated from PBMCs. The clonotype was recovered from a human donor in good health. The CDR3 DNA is TGTGCCAGCAGTTTATCGTCCCACGGAGGGATGGGCAATCAGCCCCAGCATTTT. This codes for CASSLSSHGGMGNQPQHF.